This T cell receptor beta chain was documented in a study of OX40 agonist ivuxolimab in advanced cancers. Whole-study context: Intravenous ivuxolimab at 0.01 to 10 mg/kg was given to patients every 2 weeks. Eligibility admitted prior anti-PD-1, anti-PD-L1 or anti-CTLA-4 therapy; 40% to 50% had some.

Some clones are missing from TCRdb's copy, which holds only in-frame ones; the method was immunoSEQ multiplex PCR. The data contain tens of thousands of clones, roughly 80% of them seen just once; the ten biggest clones take up about 0.41%. V was pared by 5 bases and J by 0 bases, with 7 bases of the junction left unmatched. CDR3 length: 15 amino acids. Germline V CDR1 and CDR2: SGHRS, YFSETQ. Overall study results and limits: Partial responders at 0.1-3.0 mg/kg had among the lowest clonal expansion.

Worth noting for this clone: Its antigen remains unidentified.

The V and J genes are TRBV5-1 and TRBJ1-2; 7 bases are a match to TRBD1. Source: CD4+ or CD8+ T cells sorted from blood, taken in a trial of the OX40 agonist ivuxolimab. This clonotype was sampled from an adult with an advanced solid tumor such as melanoma, head and neck, liver or kidney cancer. The CDR3 spells CASSPQGGANYGYTF. The CDR3 nucleotides are TGCGCCAGCAGTCCCCAGGGGGGTGCTAACTATGGCTACACCTTC.